One and the same sample provided the 8 T cell receptor beta chains below, sequenced in a study of T cells in Graves' hyperthyroidism and ophthalmopathy. RNA transcripts served as the template for amplifying TCR beta CDR3 regions. Primed by the HTBI set, a first-round RT-PCR was run on the TCR CDR3. Each CDR3 protein is one row after TCRdb ran MiXCR on the multiplex PCR reads. The sample holds 300,000 to 350,000 distinct CDR3 sequences, approximately 15% seen once. The material sequenced was blood. The origin of the receptors is a woman between 25 and 40 years old with Graves' hyperthyroidism.

This clonotype has at least ten counts. The chain links TRBV29-1 to TRBJ2-4, with 7 bases identical to TRBD1. CDR3 length equals 13 residues. The V and J ends lost 3 bases and 1 base, in that order; junction bases with no gene match: 0. The germline gives CDR1 SQVTM, CDR2 ANQGSEA. CDR3 nucleotides: TGCAGCGTTGAGGACAGGGCCAAAAACATTCAGTACTTC. This encodes CSVEDRAKNIQYF.

Ten or more counts support this clonotype. The chain uses TRBV28 and TRBJ2-1; 9 nucleotides line up with TRBD2. Germline V CDR1 and CDR2: MDHEN, SYDVKM. J gave up 3 bases and V 2 bases, and 11 bases lay outside the gene matches. The CDR3 spans 18 residues. CDR3 DNA sequence: TGTGCCAGCAGTTTACCCCGGCTGAGTAGCGGGAGCTACAATGAGCAGTTCTTC. Translating it yields CASSLPRLSSGSYNEQFF.

The genes are TRBV14 and TRBJ2-1, with TRBD2 matching 16 bases. V shed 5 bases, J shed 6 bases, and the junction held 10 bases outside the gene matches. The germline V gene encodes CDR1 SGHDN and CDR2 FVKESK. CDR3 length: 18 residues. This CDR3 reads CASSWGLAGGPESNEQFF. Written as DNA, the CDR3 is TGTGCCAGCAGCTGGGGACTAGCGGGAGGGCCGGAGTCCAATGAGCAGTTCTTC.

This clonotype has at least ten counts. The chain uses TRBV12-3 or TRBV12-4 and TRBJ2-1; TRBD2 matches 8 bases. V was clipped by 1 base and J by 5 bases; unmatched bases: 4. The length of the CDR3 is 15 residues. The CDR3 DNA reads TGTGCCAGCAGTTTAGGCAGCGGGAGTAACAATGAGCAGTTCTTC. It translates to CASSLGSGSNNEQFF.

This clonotype appeared a single time. The chain recombines TRBV27 with TRBJ1-6; 7 bases match TRBD1. After removal of 5 bases from V and 7 bases from J, the junction contained 8 bases not matched to a gene. CDR3 length: 15 residues. The germline V gene has CDR1 MNHEY and CDR2 SMNVEV (reference sequence). CDR3: CASSMKTGLNSPLHF. Written as DNA, the CDR3 is TGTGCCAGCAGTATGAAGACAGGGCTGAATTCACCCCTCCACTTT.

This clonotype was counted ten times or more. The rearrangement joins TRBV3-1 to TRBJ1-2, with a weak D call TRBD1 (6 bases). V was clipped by 6 bases and J by 4 bases, with 15 bases between them. The germline CDR1 and CDR2 sequences are LGHDT and YNNKEL (reference sequence). The CDR3 sequence is 14 residues long. The CDR3 bases are TGTGCCAGCAGTCCCCGGACAGCGCCCTATGGCTACACCTTC. This codes for CASSPRTAPYGYTF.

The chain employs TRBV29-1 and TRBJ2-7; 10 positions agree with TRBD1. The CDR3 sequence is 14 residues long. Unmatched junction bases numbered 5, after V lost 6 bases and J lost 0 bases. The germline V gene encodes CDR1 SQVTM and CDR2 ANQGSEA. The DNA of the CDR3 is TGCAGCGTGCCTGGACAGGGGGGCTCCTACGAGCAGTACTTC. It encodes CSVPGQGGSYEQYF.

This clonotype has a handful of counts. Germline is not matched at one junction end, which may reflect a read error. The chain employs TRBV11-1 and TRBJ1-3; D gene unclear. Germline V lookup: CDR1 SGHAT, CDR2 FQDESV (reference sequence). This CDR3 has 15 amino acids. CDR3 nucleotides: TGTGCCAGCAGCTTCGGACCGAGCTCTGGAAGCACCATATATTTT. This gives the protein CASSFGPSSGSTIYF.